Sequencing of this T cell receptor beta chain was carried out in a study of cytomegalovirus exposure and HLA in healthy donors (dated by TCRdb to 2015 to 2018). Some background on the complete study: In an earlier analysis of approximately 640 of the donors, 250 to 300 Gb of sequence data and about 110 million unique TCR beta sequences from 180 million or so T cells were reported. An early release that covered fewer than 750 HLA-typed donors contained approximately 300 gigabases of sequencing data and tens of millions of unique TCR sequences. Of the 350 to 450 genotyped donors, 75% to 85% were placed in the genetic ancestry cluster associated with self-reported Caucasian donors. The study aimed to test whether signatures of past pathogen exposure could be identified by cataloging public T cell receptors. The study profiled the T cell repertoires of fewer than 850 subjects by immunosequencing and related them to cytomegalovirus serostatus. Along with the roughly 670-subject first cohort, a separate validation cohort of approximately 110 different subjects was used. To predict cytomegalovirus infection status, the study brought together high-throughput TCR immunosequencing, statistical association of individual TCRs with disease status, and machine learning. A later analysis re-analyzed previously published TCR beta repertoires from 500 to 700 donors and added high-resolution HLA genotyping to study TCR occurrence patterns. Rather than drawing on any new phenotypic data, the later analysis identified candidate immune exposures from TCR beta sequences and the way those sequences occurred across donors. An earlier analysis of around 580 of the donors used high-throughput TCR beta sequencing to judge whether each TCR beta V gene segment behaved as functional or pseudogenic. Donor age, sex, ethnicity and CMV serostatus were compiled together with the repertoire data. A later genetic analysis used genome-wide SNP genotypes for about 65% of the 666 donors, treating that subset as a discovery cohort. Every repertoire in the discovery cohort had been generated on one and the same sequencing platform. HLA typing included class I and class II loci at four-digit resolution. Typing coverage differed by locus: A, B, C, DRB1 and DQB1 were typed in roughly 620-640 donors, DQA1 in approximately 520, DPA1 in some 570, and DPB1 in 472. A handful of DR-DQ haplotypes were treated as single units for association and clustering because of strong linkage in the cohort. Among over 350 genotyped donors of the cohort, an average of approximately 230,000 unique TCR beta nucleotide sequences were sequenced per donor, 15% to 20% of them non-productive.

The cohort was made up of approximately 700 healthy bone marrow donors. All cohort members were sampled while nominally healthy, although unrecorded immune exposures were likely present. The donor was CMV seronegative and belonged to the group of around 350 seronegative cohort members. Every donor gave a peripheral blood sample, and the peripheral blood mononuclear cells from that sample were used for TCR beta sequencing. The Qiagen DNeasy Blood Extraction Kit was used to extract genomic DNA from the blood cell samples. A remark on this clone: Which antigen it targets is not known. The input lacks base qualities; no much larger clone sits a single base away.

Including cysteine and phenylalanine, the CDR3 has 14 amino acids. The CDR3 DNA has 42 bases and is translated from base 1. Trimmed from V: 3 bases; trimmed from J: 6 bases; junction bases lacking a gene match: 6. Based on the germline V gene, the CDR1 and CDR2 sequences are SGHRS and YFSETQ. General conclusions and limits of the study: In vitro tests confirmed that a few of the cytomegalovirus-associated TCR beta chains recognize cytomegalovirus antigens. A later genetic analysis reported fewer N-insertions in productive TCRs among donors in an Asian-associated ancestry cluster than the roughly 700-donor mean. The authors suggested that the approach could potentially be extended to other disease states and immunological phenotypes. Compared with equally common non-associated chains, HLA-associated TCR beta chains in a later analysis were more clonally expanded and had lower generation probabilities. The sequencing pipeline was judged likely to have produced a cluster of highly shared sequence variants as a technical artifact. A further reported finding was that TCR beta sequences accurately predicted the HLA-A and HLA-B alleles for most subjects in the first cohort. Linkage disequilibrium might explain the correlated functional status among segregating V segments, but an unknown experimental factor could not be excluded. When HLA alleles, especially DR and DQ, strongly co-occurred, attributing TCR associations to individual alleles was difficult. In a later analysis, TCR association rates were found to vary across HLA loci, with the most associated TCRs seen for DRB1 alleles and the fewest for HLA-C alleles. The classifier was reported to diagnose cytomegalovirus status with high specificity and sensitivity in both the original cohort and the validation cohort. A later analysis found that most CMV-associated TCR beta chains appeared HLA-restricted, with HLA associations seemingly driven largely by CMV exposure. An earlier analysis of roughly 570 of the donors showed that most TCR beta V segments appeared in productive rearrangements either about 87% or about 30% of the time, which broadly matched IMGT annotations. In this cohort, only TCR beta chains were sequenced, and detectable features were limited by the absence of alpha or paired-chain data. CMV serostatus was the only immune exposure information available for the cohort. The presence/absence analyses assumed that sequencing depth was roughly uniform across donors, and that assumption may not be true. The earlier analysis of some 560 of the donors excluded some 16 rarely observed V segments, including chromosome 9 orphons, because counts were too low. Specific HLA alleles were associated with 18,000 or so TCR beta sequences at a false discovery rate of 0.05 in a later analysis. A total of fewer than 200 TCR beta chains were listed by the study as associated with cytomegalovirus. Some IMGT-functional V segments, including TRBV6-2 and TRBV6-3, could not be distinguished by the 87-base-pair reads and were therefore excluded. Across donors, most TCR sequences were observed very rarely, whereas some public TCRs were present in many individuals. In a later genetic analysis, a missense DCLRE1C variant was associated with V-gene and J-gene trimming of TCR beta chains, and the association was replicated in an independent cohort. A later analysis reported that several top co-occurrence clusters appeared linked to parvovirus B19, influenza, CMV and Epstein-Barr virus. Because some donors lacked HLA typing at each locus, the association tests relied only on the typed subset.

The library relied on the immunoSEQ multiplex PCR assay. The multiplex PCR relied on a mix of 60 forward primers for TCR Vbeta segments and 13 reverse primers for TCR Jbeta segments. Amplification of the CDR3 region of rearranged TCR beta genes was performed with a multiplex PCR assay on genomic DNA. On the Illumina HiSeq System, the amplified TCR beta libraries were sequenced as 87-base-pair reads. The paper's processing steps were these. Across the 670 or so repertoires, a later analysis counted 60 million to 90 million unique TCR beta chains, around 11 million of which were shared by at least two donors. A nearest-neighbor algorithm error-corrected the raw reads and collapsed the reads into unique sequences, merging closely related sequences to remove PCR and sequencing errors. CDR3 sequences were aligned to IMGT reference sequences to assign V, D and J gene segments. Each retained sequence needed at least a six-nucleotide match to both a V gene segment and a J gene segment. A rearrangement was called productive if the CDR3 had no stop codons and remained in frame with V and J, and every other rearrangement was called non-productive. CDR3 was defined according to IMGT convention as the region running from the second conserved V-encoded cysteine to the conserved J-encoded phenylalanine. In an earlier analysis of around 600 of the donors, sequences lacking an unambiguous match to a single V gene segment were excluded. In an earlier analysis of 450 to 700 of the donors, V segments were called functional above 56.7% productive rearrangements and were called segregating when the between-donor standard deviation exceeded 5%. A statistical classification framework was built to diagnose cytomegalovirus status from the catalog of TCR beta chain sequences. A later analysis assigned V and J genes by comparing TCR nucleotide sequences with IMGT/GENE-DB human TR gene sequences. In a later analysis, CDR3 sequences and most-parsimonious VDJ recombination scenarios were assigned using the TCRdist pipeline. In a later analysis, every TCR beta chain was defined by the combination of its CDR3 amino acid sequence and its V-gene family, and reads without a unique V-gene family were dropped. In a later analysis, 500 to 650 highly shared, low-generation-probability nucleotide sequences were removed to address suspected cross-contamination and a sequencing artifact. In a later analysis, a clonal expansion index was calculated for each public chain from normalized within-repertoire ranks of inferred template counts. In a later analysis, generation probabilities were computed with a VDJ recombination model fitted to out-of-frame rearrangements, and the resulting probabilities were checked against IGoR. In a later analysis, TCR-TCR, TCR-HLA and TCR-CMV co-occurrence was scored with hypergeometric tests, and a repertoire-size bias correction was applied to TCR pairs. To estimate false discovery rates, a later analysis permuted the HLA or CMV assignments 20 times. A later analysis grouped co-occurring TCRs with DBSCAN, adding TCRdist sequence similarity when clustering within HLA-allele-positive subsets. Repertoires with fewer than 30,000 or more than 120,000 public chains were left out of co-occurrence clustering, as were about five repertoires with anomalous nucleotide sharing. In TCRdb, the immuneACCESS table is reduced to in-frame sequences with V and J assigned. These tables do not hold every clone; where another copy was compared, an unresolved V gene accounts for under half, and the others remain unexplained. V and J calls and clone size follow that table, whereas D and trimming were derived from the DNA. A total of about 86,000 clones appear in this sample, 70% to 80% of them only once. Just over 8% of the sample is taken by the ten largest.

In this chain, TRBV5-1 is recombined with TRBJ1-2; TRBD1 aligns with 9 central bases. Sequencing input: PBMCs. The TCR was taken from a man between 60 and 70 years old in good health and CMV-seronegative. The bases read TGCGCCAGCAGCTACGGACAGGGGCTAGATGGCTACACCTTC. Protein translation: CASSYGQGLDGYTF.